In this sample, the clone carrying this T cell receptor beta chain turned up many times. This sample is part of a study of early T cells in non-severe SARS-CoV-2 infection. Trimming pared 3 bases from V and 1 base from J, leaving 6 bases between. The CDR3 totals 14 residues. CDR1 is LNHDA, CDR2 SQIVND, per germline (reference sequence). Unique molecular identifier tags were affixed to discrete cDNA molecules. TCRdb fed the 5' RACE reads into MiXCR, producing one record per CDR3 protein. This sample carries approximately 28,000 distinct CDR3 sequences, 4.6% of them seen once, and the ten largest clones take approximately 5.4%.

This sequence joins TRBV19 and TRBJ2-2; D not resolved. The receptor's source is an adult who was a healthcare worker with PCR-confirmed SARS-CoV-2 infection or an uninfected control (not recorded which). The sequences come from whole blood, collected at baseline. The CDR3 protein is CASSIVENTGELFF. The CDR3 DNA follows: TGTGCCAGTAGTATCGTAGAGAACACCGGGGAGCTGTTTTTT.